A single sample is the source of the 16 T cell receptor beta chains below, sequenced in a study of T cell responses to AZD1222 COVID-19 vaccine. The data were produced by immunoSEQ multiplex PCR, yet TCRdb's version contains in-frame clones alone and is incomplete. The data contain about 110,000 clones, 87% of them singletons. The source material was peripheral blood, sampled 28 days after the second AZD1222 dose. Receptors were obtained from an adult who received the AZD1222 COVID-19 vaccine.

This clone was seen more than once but under ten times. The rearrangement joins TRBV2 to TRBJ1-1; D is unresolved. In germline, CDR1 is SNHLY, CDR2 FYNNEI. The V and J ends lost 7 bases and 0 bases respectively, with 12 bases between them. There are 14 residues in the CDR3. The CDR3 DNA follows: TGTGCCAGCACCCGGACGGTTATGAACACTGAAGCTTTCTTT. This translates into CASTRTVMNTEAFF.

V usage is TRBV14 and J usage is TRBJ2-2, with D maybe TRBD1 (5 bases). The CDR3 runs to 15 residues. Trimming pared 1 base from V and 6 bases from J, leaving 12 bases between. Germline CDR1 reads SGHDN; CDR2 reads FVKESK. CDR3: CASSQVVRVAGELFF. CDR3 DNA: TGTGCCAGCAGCCAAGTCGTCAGGGTTGCCGGGGAGCTGTTTTTT.

The genes are TRBV5-5 and TRBJ2-7, with D tentatively TRBD1 (8 bases). The germline CDR1 and CDR2 sequences are SGHKS and YYEKEE (reference sequence). Trimming took off 1 base at V and 4 bases at J, with 15 bases between the two ends. This CDR3 region has 15 residues. Written as DNA, the CDR3 is TGTGCCAGCAGCTTGCAGGGGGCTAGCGGTTACGAGCAGTACTTC. It codes for CASSLQGASGYEQYF. Together with reference TRBV5-5 and TRBJ2-7, the CDR3 gives the full variable domain: DAGVTQSPTHLIKTRGQQVTLRCSPISGHKSVSWYQQVLGQGPQFIFQYYEKEERGRGNFPDRFSARQFPNYSSELNVNALLLGDSALYLCASSLQGASGYEQYFGPGTRLTVT.

The gene calls are TRBV20-1 and TRBJ1-2; 8 bases agree with TRBD1. V dropped 4 bases and J dropped 6; count of bases not matched to a gene: 1. The CDR3 covers 11 residues. Germline V CDR1 and CDR2: DFQATT, SNEGSKA (reference sequence). The CDR3 region has the DNA TGCAGTGCTATGACAGGGGATGGCTACACCTTC. Translation: CSAMTGDGYTF.

The rearrangement joins TRBV7-3 to TRBJ2-1; 8 nucleotides match TRBD2. The CDR3 totals 15 residues. V lost 3 bases to trimming and J lost 2 bases; unmatched junction nucleotides: 3. The germline CDR1 and CDR2 sequences are SGHTA and FQGTGA. The CDR3 nucleotides read TGTGCCAGCAGCTTTAGCGGGAATGCCTACAATGAGCAGTTCTTC. This sequence encodes CASSFSGNAYNEQFF.

The chain joins TRBV3-1 (or the pseudogene TRBV3-2) to TRBJ2-5, with D perhaps TRBD1 (6 bases). Germline V gene sequence: CDR1 LGHDT, CDR2 YNNKEL (reference sequence). Trimming removed 1 base from V and 5 bases from J, with 8 bases in between. The CDR3 totals 13 residues. CDR3 region: CASSQGQGETQYF. The CDR3 DNA is TGTGCCAGCAGCCAAGGGCAGGGGGAGACCCAGTACTTC.

This clone was seen a few times. V usage is TRBV10-3 and J usage is TRBJ2-1, with 8 bases lining up with TRBD1. Per the germline V gene, CDR1 is ENHRY and CDR2 is SYGVKD. The V and J ends lost 3 bases and 6 bases, in that order; junction bases with no gene match: 10. The CDR3 consists of 16 residues. CDR3 region: CAISDETGARFNEQFF. DNA of the CDR3: TGTGCCATCAGTGACGAGACAGGGGCGAGGTTCAATGAGCAGTTCTTC.

The V call is TRBV2, the J call TRBJ2-7; D is tentatively TRBD1 or TRBD2 (5 bases each). Per germline, CDR1 SNHLY and CDR2 FYNNEI. Trimming took off 7 bases at V and 1 base at J, with 14 bases between the two ends. The CDR3 has 14 amino acids. The CDR3 reads CASIRDHGSYEQYF. CDR3 sequence (DNA): TGTGCCAGCATTAGGGACCACGGGTCCTACGAGCAGTACTTC.

This rearrangement joins TRBV15 to TRBJ1-4; TRBD1 is a possible D gene (5 bases). The germline V gene has CDR1 LNHNV and CDR2 YYDKDF (reference sequence). The CDR3 runs to 18 residues. V shed 0 bases and J shed 0 bases, with 14 bases lying between them. The CDR3 is CATSRDLVQETTNEKLFF. The CDR3 DNA is TGTGCCACCAGCAGAGATCTGGTACAGGAAACAACTAATGAAAAACTGTTTTTT.

This chain joins TRBV2 and TRBJ1-2; 9 bases are a match to TRBD1. The CDR3 extends over 15 amino acids. After removal of 5 bases from V and 8 bases from J, the junction contained 12 bases not matched to a gene. Germline V gene sequence: CDR1 SNHLY, CDR2 FYNNEI. CDR3 amino acids: CASSLTGGAGKGYTF. CDR3 DNA: TGTGCCAGCAGTCTCACAGGGGGCGCTGGAAAAGGCTACACCTTC.

J is TRBJ1-1 and V is TRBV19, with 7 bases aligning to TRBD1. The V gene's germline CDR1 is LNHDA and CDR2 SQIVND (reference sequence). There are 13 residues in the CDR3. The V segment lost 6 bases and the J segment 5 bases; nucleotides outside the gene matches: 6. The DNA for the CDR3 is TGTGCCAGTAGCACACAGGGGTGGACTGAAGCTTTCTTT. Translated, it gives CASSTQGWTEAFF.

This rearrangement joins TRBV4-3 to TRBJ1-3; 10 positions match TRBD1. Trimming cost V 5 bases and J 4 bases; bases outside gene matches: 8. CDR1 LGHNA and CDR2 YSLEER come from the germline V gene. This CDR3 is 16 amino acids long. CDR3 sequence (DNA): TGCGCCAGCAGCTCCGGGACAGGGGTTTCCGGAAACACCATATATTTT. It yields the protein CASSSGTGVSGNTIYF.

The rearrangement joins TRBV10-3 to TRBJ1-2; maybe TRBD1 (5 bases). The V gene's germline CDR1 is ENHRY and CDR2 SYGVKD. The V end lost 3 bases, the J end lost 5 bases, and 13 bases lay between the germline ends. CDR3 length: 14 amino acids. CDR3 sequence: CAISEWQGGYGYTF. The CDR3 nucleotides read TGTGCCATCAGTGAATGGCAGGGCGGGTATGGCTACACCTTC.

The chain combines TRBV28 with TRBJ2-6; D is possibly TRBD2 (6 bases). CDR3 length equals 16 residues. CDR1 MDHEN and CDR2 SYDVKM come from the germline V gene. Deletions cut 6 bases from V and 0 bases from J, with 12 bases between. The CDR3 is CASSPGEHSGANVLTF. CDR3 nucleotide sequence: TGTGCCAGCAGCCCGGGGGAACACTCTGGGGCCAACGTCCTGACTTTC.

This chain links TRBV7-9 with TRBJ2-7; 9 bases map to TRBD1. The CDR3 spans 14 residues. J gave up 5 bases and V 3 bases, and 5 bases lay outside the gene matches. Germline-derived CDR1 and CDR2 are SEHNR and FQNEAQ (reference sequence). The CDR3 reads CASSFPGQGNEQYF. DNA for the CDR3: TGTGCCAGCAGCTTTCCGGGACAGGGTAACGAGCAGTACTTC.

The rearrangement joins TRBV9 to TRBJ1-5; maybe TRBD1 (6 bases). CDR1 and CDR2 (germline): SGDLS, YYNGEE. Between the trimmed V and J ends, which lost 0 bases and 2 bases, there was a span of 9 bases. This CDR3 contains 15 residues. Here the CDR3 DNA reads TGTGCCAGCAGCGTAGGCAGGGGCGGCAATCAGCCCCAGCATTTT. Translating it yields CASSVGRGGNQPQHF.